A selection of T cell receptor beta chains follows, all from one sample in a study of monozygotic twins with inflammatory bowel disease. TCRdb derives one entry per CDR3 protein from the 5' RACE reads, leaving out DNA. The sample totals approximately 160,000 distinct CDR3 sequences. Sequencing was performed on blood. These receptors were collected from a human donor with ulcerative colitis or Crohn's disease, or a healthy co-twin of an affected twin (not recorded which). CDR3s include the opening cysteine and the closing phenylalanine or tryptophan.

j_gene	v_gene	CDR3aa
TRBJ1-5	TRBV25-1	CASSGQGAQPQHF
TRBJ2-7	TRBV2	CASSEARRDEQYF
TRBJ1-1	TRBV20-1	CSASGVVANTEAFF
TRBJ1-4	TRBV7-8	CASTSHRGQANEKLFF
TRBJ1-5	TRBV5-4	CASSQQGINQPQHF
TRBJ2-3	TRBV15	CATSWRPTDTQYF
TRBJ2-5	TRBV6-6	CASSGSQETQYF
TRBJ2-2	TRBV6-4	CASSEQGTGELFF
TRBJ2-7	TRBV29-1	CSVGADSYEQYF
TRBJ1-4	TRBV6-1	CASRGQGFYYEKLFF
TRBJ1-1	TRBV20-1	CSARSYFTEAFF
TRBJ2-3	TRBV5-1	CASSLDGTDTQYF
TRBJ1-1	TRBV9	CASRGGTNTEAFF
TRBJ2-3	TRBV7-6	CASSPRGPTTDTQYF
TRBJ2-1	TRBV5-1	CASSHASGGASGQFF
TRBJ2-7	TRBV7-2	CASSQRVQGGLEQYF
TRBJ2-3	TRBV7-9	CASSTPTGVLSQATQYF
TRBJ2-7	TRBV5-6	CASTLGGGIYEQYF
TRBJ2-7	TRBV5-4	CASQGPGHPESSYEQYF
TRBJ2-7	TRBV12-3/TRBV12-4	CASRRTGERLRYF
TRBJ2-1	TRBV5-6	CASGSPAAGKQFF
TRBJ2-2	TRBV2	CASLRDRGSNTGELFF
TRBJ2-1	TRBV6-1	CASRAGTAIFFYEQIF
TRBJ1-2	TRBV5-1	CASSTIRVGTVRGYTF
TRBJ2-2	TRBV4-1	CASSPPGVSTGELFF
TRBJ2-1	TRBV5-6	CASSEDRGSDEQFF
TRBJ2-6	TRBV24-1	CATGARGTESSGANVLTF
TRBJ2-1	TRBV4-3	CASSQDRTSGSNEQFF
TRBJ1-2	TRBV12-3/TRBV12-4	CASSSWQGRSGYTF
TRBJ1-1	TRBV12-3/TRBV12-4	CASIWTGRRTEAFF
TRBJ2-5	TRBV3-1	CASSQDAGTTETQYF
TRBJ1-6	TRBV27	CASSLFGTGVDSPLHF
TRBJ2-2	TRBV24-1	CATGQVGTGELFF
TRBJ2-5	TRBV7-2	CASSFRVKQETQYF
TRBJ2-7	TRBV18	CASSPPGQHFYEQYF
TRBJ2-5	TRBV6-1	CASSRGGPQETQYF
TRBJ1-6	TRBV20-1	CSARVTYNSPLHF
TRBJ2-5	TRBV7-2	CASSFGGSKTQYF
TRBJ1-2	TRBV7-9	CASSPTPPGDGYTF
TRBJ2-2	TRBV12-3/TRBV12-4	CASRDPPTGELFF
TRBJ1-1	TRBV6-6	CASSSRMNTEAFF
TRBJ2-7	TRBV7-9	CASSAGTGTYEQHF
TRBJ2-1	TRBV9	CASSVASGRALYNEQFF
TRBJ2-1	TRBV4-3	CASSQLGGRERIGDEQFF
TRBJ2-5	TRBV5-1	CASSLGQKETQYF
TRBJ1-1	TRBV19	CASTDPTEAFF
TRBJ2-3	TRBV5-4	CASSWGSAGTDTQYF
TRBJ1-6	TRBV10-3	CAISGVAANSPLHF
TRBJ2-7	TRBV7-3	CASSLGRGDEQYF
TRBJ2-1	TRBV12-3/TRBV12-4	CASSPDRADEQFF
TRBJ2-1	TRBV12-3/TRBV12-4	CASSPATSNEQFF
TRBJ1-5	TRBV14	CASSQDRGLVPGSNQPQHF
TRBJ2-7	TRBV28	CASRSGVRDEQYF